This entry concerns a single TCR beta chain. Clinical symptoms, serum thyroxine, TRAb, thyroid ultrasound and orbital computed tomography determined diagnosis. The starting material, about 9.5 ml of fresh peripheral blood, provided the PBMCs. From RNA, the CDR3 regions of TCR beta chains were amplified and sequenced. Second-round multiplex PCR followed a first-round RT-PCR using HTBI primers. MiXCR was run by TCRdb on the multiplex PCR reads, yielding one entry per CDR3 protein. The sample holds hundreds of thousands of distinct CDR3 sequences; about 20% are singletons and the top ten take around 7%. The germline V and J ends were trimmed by 7 bases and 8 bases, with 20 bases remaining between them. CDR1 LNHDA and CDR2 SQIVND come from the germline V gene (reference sequence). CDR3 length: 15 residues. These data are taken from a study of Graves' ophthalmopathy and Graves' hyperthyroidism. For the study at large: Peripheral blood samples were taken at initial diagnosis, before any treatment.

The sample comprised peripheral blood. V and J are TRBV19 and TRBJ2-2; D is perhaps TRBD1 (6 bases). The TCR was taken from a woman between 18 and 29 years old with stable Graves' hyperthyroidism. Some clones in this sample may be carry-over from other donors' samples. CDR3 nucleotides: TGTGCCAGTATGGCATCATCGACAGGTCCGGGGGAGCTGTTTTTT. Translating gives CASMASSTGPGELFF.